These T cell receptor beta chains were read from a single sample in a study of cytomegalovirus exposure and HLA in healthy donors. Clones were read by immunoSEQ multiplex PCR, and TCRdb kept only the in-frame ones, dropping some. Of some 240,000 clones in the sample, approximately 86% were seen once. The source material was PBMCs. Receptor source: a woman in her twenties or thirties in good health and CMV-seropositive. Both conserved end residues are part of each CDR3. The order of the fields is V gene, D gene, clone size, J gene, CDR3 protein, CDR3 DNA. The D gene is left open where the match is weak. Rows give clone size only sometimes, using once, few, many, or a class for an expanded clone.

v_call: TRBV5-1
d_call: .
clone_size: .
j_call: TRBJ2-7
cdr3_aa: CASSLSAGGTNTYEQYF
cdr3_nt: TGCGCCAGCAGCTTGTCCGCTGGGGGGACCAACACCTACGAGCAGTACTTC

v_call: TRBV2
d_call: .
clone_size: .
j_call: TRBJ1-1
cdr3_aa: CASSGPGQYTEAFF
cdr3_nt: TGTGCCAGCAGTGGCCCTGGACAGTACACTGAAGCTTTCTTT

v_call: TRBV11-2
d_call: .
clone_size: .
j_call: TRBJ1-1
cdr3_aa: CASSFTREAFF
cdr3_nt: TGTGCCAGCAGCTTTACACGTGAAGCTTTCTTT

v_call: TRBV10-1
d_call: .
clone_size: few
j_call: TRBJ2-1
cdr3_aa: CASSGDKVSYNEQFF
cdr3_nt: TGCGCCAGCAGCGGGGACAAAGTATCCTACAATGAGCAGTTCTTC

v_call: TRBV10-2
d_call: TRBD2
clone_size: .
j_call: TRBJ2-1
cdr3_aa: CASSDDSREKWRSEQFF
cdr3_nt: TGCGCCAGCAGTGATGATTCGCGGGAGAAGTGGAGGAGTGAGCAGTTCTTC

v_call: TRBV11-2
d_call: .
clone_size: .
j_call: TRBJ2-7
cdr3_aa: CASSLQGNEQYF
cdr3_nt: TGTGCCAGCAGCTTACAGGGGAACGAGCAGTACTTC

v_call: TRBV19
d_call: .
clone_size: .
j_call: TRBJ1-5
cdr3_aa: CASSAWTGVNQPQHF
cdr3_nt: TGTGCCAGTAGTGCATGGACTGGGGTGAATCAGCCCCAGCATTTT

v_call: TRBV29-1
d_call: TRBD1
clone_size: .
j_call: TRBJ1-3
cdr3_aa: CSVAVSGGGNTIYF
cdr3_nt: TGCAGCGTTGCTGTGTCAGGGGGCGGAAACACCATATATTTT

v_call: TRBV30
d_call: .
clone_size: .
j_call: TRBJ2-1
cdr3_aa: CAFEGSDRSFSYNEQFF
cdr3_nt: TGTGCCTTTGAAGGCTCCGACCGTAGCTTCTCCTACAATGAGCAGTTCTTC

v_call: TRBV14
d_call: TRBD2
clone_size: .
j_call: TRBJ2-2
cdr3_aa: CASSFLAGGPRTGELFF
cdr3_nt: TGTGCCAGCAGTTTCCTAGCGGGAGGCCCACGGACCGGGGAGCTGTTTTTT

v_call: TRBV6-1
d_call: .
clone_size: .
j_call: TRBJ1-5
cdr3_aa: CASSEMVAGSNQPQHF
cdr3_nt: TGTGCCAGCAGTGAAATGGTAGCCGGTAGCAATCAGCCCCAGCATTTT

v_call: TRBV4-1
d_call: .
clone_size: .
j_call: TRBJ1-5
cdr3_aa: CASSQARYSNQPQHF
cdr3_nt: TGCGCCAGCAGCCAGGCCCGTTATAGCAATCAGCCCCAGCATTTT

v_call: TRBV5-8
d_call: TRBD2
clone_size: .
j_call: TRBJ2-7
cdr3_aa: CASSRAGTSGYEQYF
cdr3_nt: TGTGCCAGCAGCCGTGCCGGGACTAGCGGGTACGAGCAGTACTTC

v_call: TRBV2
d_call: .
clone_size: .
j_call: TRBJ2-2
cdr3_aa: CASKTGPGELFF
cdr3_nt: TGTGCCAGTAAGACAGGTCCCGGGGAGCTGTTTTTT

v_call: TRBV7-2
d_call: .
clone_size: .
j_call: TRBJ2-5
cdr3_aa: CASSLGAAEETQYF
cdr3_nt: TGTGCCAGCAGCTTAGGAGCAGCGGAAGAGACCCAGTACTTC

v_call: TRBV30
d_call: TRBD2
clone_size: .
j_call: TRBJ2-2
cdr3_aa: CACPGLAGDANTGELFF
cdr3_nt: TGTGCCTGCCCGGGACTAGCGGGAGACGCGAACACCGGGGAGCTGTTTTTT

v_call: TRBV7-6
d_call: .
clone_size: once
j_call: TRBJ2-7
cdr3_aa: CASSLGHISPYEQYF
cdr3_nt: TGTGCCAGCAGCTTAGGGCATATCTCCCCCTACGAGCAGTACTTC

v_call: TRBV11-3
d_call: .
clone_size: once
j_call: TRBJ1-2
cdr3_aa: CASSLVGQINYGYTF
cdr3_nt: TGTGCCAGCAGCTTAGTAGGACAGATTAACTATGGCTACACCTTC

v_call: TRBV9
d_call: .
clone_size: .
j_call: TRBJ1-2
cdr3_aa: CASSVATGGYGYTF
cdr3_nt: TGTGCCAGCAGCGTAGCTACAGGCGGTTATGGCTACACCTTC

v_call: TRBV7-9
d_call: .
clone_size: .
j_call: TRBJ1-1
cdr3_aa: CASSLSGNTEAFF
cdr3_nt: TGTGCCAGCAGCTTATCGGGGAACACTGAAGCTTTCTTT

v_call: TRBV5-1
d_call: TRBD1
clone_size: .
j_call: TRBJ1-1
cdr3_aa: CASRLEGGAGTEAFF
cdr3_nt: TGCGCCAGCAGACTGGAAGGGGGCGCGGGCACTGAAGCTTTCTTT

v_call: TRBV6-1
d_call: .
clone_size: .
j_call: TRBJ2-1
cdr3_aa: CAGAGPGGEQFF
cdr3_nt: TGTGCCGGCGCGGGACCAGGGGGTGAGCAGTTCTTC

v_call: TRBV4-1
d_call: TRBD1
clone_size: .
j_call: TRBJ2-1
cdr3_aa: CASSQVLKGQTGSLWEQFF
cdr3_nt: TGCGCCAGCAGCCAAGTCTTAAAGGGTCAGACAGGGTCCCTTTGGGAGCAGTTCTTC